A selection of T cell receptor beta chains follows, all from one sample in a study of Ad26.COV2.S vaccination and SARS-CoV-2 variants. The protocol was immunoSEQ multiplex PCR, while the TCRdb copy is restricted to in-frame clones and leaves out a portion. The sample gives 150,000 to 200,000 clones, around 90% of which show up once; roughly 6% is in the top ten. Specimen: peripheral blood, collected after recovery from COVID-19. The receptors were gathered from a human donor who had recovered from COVID-19. The CDR3 runs from the conserved cysteine through the conserved F or W. A D gene is named only where the DNA matches it firmly. Clone size, where shown, is once, few, many, or a class for clones that have expanded.

TRBJ2-1 | - | TRBV4-1 | TRBD2 | TGCGCCAGCAGCCAAGCGGGGGGAGATAATGAGCAGTTCTTC | CASSQAGGDNEQFF
TRBJ1-1 | - | TRBV7-3 | TRBD1 | TGTGCCAGCAGCTCTGACAGGGTTGAAGCTTTCTTT | CASSSDRVEAFF
TRBJ1-1 | once | TRBV29-1 | - | TGCAGCGTTGGGCCGATGAACACTGAAGCTTTCTTT | CSVGPMNTEAFF
TRBJ2-7 | - | TRBV6-5 | TRBD2 | TGTGCCAGCAGCGGGACTAGCGGGGGGGCGTGGGAGCAGTACTTC | CASSGTSGGAWEQYF
TRBJ2-3 | few | TRBV6-5 | TRBD2 | TGTGCCAGCAGATTAGGACTAGCGGGGACAGATACGCAGTATTTT | CASRLGLAGTDTQYF
TRBJ2-1 | - | TRBV5-6 | - | TGTGCCAGCAACCTAGGGACTCCGGATGAGCAGTTCTTC | CASNLGTPDEQFF
TRBJ1-2 | once | TRBV19 | TRBD1 | TGTGCCAGTAGTAGGGGACAGGGAAAAGTGGGTTATGGCTACACCTTC | CASSRGQGKVGYGYTF
TRBJ2-1 | - | TRBV15 | TRBD2 | TGTGCCACCAGCAGTCTAGCGGGAGGGCCCTACAATGAGCAGTTCTTC | CATSSLAGGPYNEQFF
TRBJ2-7 | - | TRBV10-2 | TRBD1 | TGCGCCAGCAGTGACCGAGGGACAGGGGGCGATGAGCAGTACTTC | CASSDRGTGGDEQYF
TRBJ1-1 | - | TRBV11-2 | - | TGTGCCAGCAGGGTAAGGCCCGGGAACACTGAAGCTTTCTTT | CASRVRPGNTEAFF
TRBJ2-3 | - | TRBV7-9 | TRBD1 | TGTGCCAGCAGCCCACTAGGACAGGGACCCTGGGATACGCAGTATTTT | CASSPLGQGPWDTQYF
TRBJ2-2 | - | TRBV10-3 | - | TGTGCCATCAGTGAGGCACAGAACACCGGGGAGCTGTTTTTT | CAISEAQNTGELFF
TRBJ2-3 | - | TRBV5-6 | - | TGTGCCAGCAGCTTGCTTTCCAGCACAGATACGCAGTATTTT | CASSLLSSTDTQYF
TRBJ2-7 | - | TRBV30 | TRBD2 | TGTGCCTGGAGTGTAGGGACTAGGCTATACGAGCAGTACTTC | CAWSVGTRLYEQYF
TRBJ2-1 | - | TRBV7-6 | - | TGTGCCAGCAGCTTTGGGACGCGACCTCCCTACAATGAGCAGTTCTTC | CASSFGTRPPYNEQFF
TRBJ1-2 | - | TRBV7-9 | - | TGTGCCAGCAGCTTAGATACAGCCAACTATGGCTACACCTTC | CASSLDTANYGYTF
TRBJ1-5 | once | TRBV4-1 | - | TGCGCCAGCAGCCCCTGGGGGGAGGGGGATAGCAATCAGCCCCAGCATTTT | CASSPWGEGDSNQPQHF
TRBJ1-2 | - | TRBV18 | - | TGTGCCAGCTCACCACCGGGAAATCCTAACTATGGCTACACCTTC | CASSPPGNPNYGYTF
TRBJ1-1 | - | TRBV5-5 | - | TGTGCCAGCAGCTTGATCCGGATAGCCCTGAACACTGAAGCTTTCTTT | CASSLIRIALNTEAFF
TRBJ2-1 | - | TRBV24-1 | - | TGTGCCACCACCGGGGCCGGGGGTGAATACAATGAGCAGTTCTTC | CATTGAGGEYNEQFF
TRBJ2-5 | few | TRBV2 | - | TGTGCCAGCGCGGGGATGGGAGAGACCCAGTACTTC | CASAGMGETQYF
TRBJ1-2 | - | TRBV6-5 | - | TGTGCCAGCAGCCACAACCTACCTAACTATGGCTACACCTTC | CASSHNLPNYGYTF
TRBJ1-2 | - | TRBV30 | - | TGTGCCTGGAGCGGGGTAATTGGGGGCTACACCTTC | CAWSGVIGGYTF
TRBJ2-3 | - | TRBV21-1 | - | TGTGCCAGCAGCAAAGGGGTAGCGGGGGGCCCTCGTGGCACAGATACGCAGTATTTT | CASSKGVAGGPRGTDTQYF
TRBJ1-3 | - | TRBV18 | - | TGTGCCAGCTCCCCCCCACCGGGGGGAGGAAACACCATATATTTT | CASSPPPGGGNTIYF